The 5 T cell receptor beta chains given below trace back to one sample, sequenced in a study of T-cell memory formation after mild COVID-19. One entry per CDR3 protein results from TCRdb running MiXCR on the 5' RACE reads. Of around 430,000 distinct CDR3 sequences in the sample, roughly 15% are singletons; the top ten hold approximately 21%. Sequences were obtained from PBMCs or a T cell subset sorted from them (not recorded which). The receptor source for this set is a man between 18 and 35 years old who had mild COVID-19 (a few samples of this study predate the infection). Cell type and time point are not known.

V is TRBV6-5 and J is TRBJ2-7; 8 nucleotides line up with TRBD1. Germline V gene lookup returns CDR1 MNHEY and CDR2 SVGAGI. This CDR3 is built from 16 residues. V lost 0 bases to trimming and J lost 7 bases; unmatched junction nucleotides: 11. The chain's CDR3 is CASSYSSPGQGWEQYV. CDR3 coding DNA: TGTGCCAGCAGTTACTCGAGCCCCGGACAGGGTTGGGAGCAGTACGTC.

The CDR3 sequence is CASSLSGGARYGYTF. The CDR3 DNA sequence: TGTGCCAGCAGTTTAAGCGGGGGGGCTAGGTATGGCTACACCTTC. The chain carries TRBV27 and TRBJ1-2; tentative D call: TRBD1 (6 bases). Germline values: CDR1 MNHEY, CDR2 SMNVEV (reference sequence). The V end was cut by 2 bases, the J end by 5 bases, with 15 bases between. CDR3 length: 15 residues.

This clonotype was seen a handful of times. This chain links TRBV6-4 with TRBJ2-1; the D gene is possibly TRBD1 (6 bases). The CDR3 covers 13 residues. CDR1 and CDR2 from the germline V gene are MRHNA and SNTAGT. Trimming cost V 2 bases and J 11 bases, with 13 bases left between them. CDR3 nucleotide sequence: TGTGCCAGCAGTGACCCGACAGGTGATAAGCAGTTCTTC. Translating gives CASSDPTGDKQFF.

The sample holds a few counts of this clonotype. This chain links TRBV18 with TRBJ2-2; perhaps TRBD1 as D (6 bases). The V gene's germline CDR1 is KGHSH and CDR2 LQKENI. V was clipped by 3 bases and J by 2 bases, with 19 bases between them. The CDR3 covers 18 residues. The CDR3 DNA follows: TGTGCCAGCTCACCGGAGTCCAGGACAGAAGTTAACACCGGGGAGCTGTTTTTT. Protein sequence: CASSPESRTEVNTGELFF.

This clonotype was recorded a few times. The chain's CDR3 is CASSLAPLRTVQETQYF. Here the CDR3 DNA reads TGTGCCAGCAGCTTAGCGCCTCTACGTACTGTACAAGAGACCCAGTACTTC. This chain uses TRBV7-2 with TRBJ2-5; D is unclear. CDR1 is SGHTA and CDR2 is FQGNSA in the germline V gene. Trimming removed 0 bases at V and 2 bases at J, with 16 bases between. The CDR3 is 17 amino acids.